This T cell receptor beta chain was documented in a study of metastatic and nonmetastatic thyroid tumors. On the study more broadly: Repertoire data that came from the blood and tumor or nodule tissue of malignant and benign thyroid patients were compared.

By share, this clone ranks as medium-sized. Its antigen is as yet unknown. Findings and caveats of the study: Significantly higher TCR beta diversity was reportedly seen in malignant thyroid tumors than benign nodules, in blood and tumor.

None of the patients had undergone any treatment ahead of thyroid surgery. TCRdb re-called the PCR reads with MiXCR. The sample has several thousand clones, 30% to 35% seen once; the top ten hold approximately 25%. From germline, CDR1 is DFQATT and CDR2 SNEGSKA (reference sequence). V lost 0 bases to trimming and J lost 10 bases, with 12 bases between them. This CDR3 has 13 residues. The material sequenced was adjacent normal tissue. The chain links TRBV20-1 to TRBJ1-4; D is perhaps TRBD1 (5 bases). The receptor comes from a female donor with papillary thyroid cancer or a benign thyroid nodule (not recorded which). Some clones in this sample may be carry-over from other donors' samples. CDR3 in amino acids: CSARDSGRTKLFF. For the CDR3, the DNA is TGCAGTGCTAGAGATTCGGGACGGACAAAACTGTTTTTT.